The present T cell receptor (beta chain) was sequenced within a study of long-term antiretroviral therapy in people with HIV. This clone was observed once. Its matching antigen is unknown. They ran version v3.0 of the immunoSEQ assay at survey level. Assay used: immunoSEQ multiplex PCR; TCRdb lists only in-frame clones, some missing. The repertoire holds approximately 21,000 clones, around 81% seen once, with less than 9.5% in the top ten. The CDR3 extends over 14 amino acids. The germline CDR1 and CDR2 sequences are SGHKS and YYEKEE (reference sequence). The V end was cut by 4 bases, the J end by 6 bases, with 16 bases between. Study-level results: Repertoires from HIV showed CDR3 length ranges narrower than those of controls.

This TCR came from a man younger than 45 with HIV. Specimen: unsorted PBMCs, collected 1.5 years after starting antiretroviral therapy. The chain links TRBV5-5 to TRBJ1-1; the D gene is possibly TRBD1 (6 bases). The CDR3 nucleotides are TGTGCCAGCAGCCCAAGGGGGGGGGCCGCTGAAGCTTTCTTT. Translated, it gives CASSPRGGAAEAFF.